This is a list of T cell receptor beta chains from one sample in a study of T cell repertoires in cytomegalovirus infection. MiXCR, run by TCRdb on the reads, gives a single entry per CDR3 protein. The data show under 350,000 distinct CDR3 sequences, roughly 9.3% seen once. Material for sequencing was PBMCs. Receptor source: a human donor in good health (CMV status not recorded). Some clones in this sample may be carry-over from other donors' samples. The CDR3 runs from the conserved cysteine through the conserved F or W. The order of the fields is V gene, clone size, J gene, D gene, CDR3 DNA, CDR3 protein. A D gene is named only where the DNA matches it firmly. Not all rows give a size; the values are once, few, many and, for expanded clones, a class.

TRBV29-1,many,TRBJ2-3,TRBD1,TGCAGCGCCGGGACAGGGCAAAGAGATACGCAGTATTTT,CSAGTGQRDTQYF
TRBV7-2,many,TRBJ2-2,-,TGTGCCAGCAGCTTAATGGTCTCCTCCAGGGAGCTGTTTTTT,CASSLMVSSRELFF
TRBV29-1,few,TRBJ2-5,-,TGCAGCGTCCGGGCCGAAGGGACCCAGTACTTC,CSVRAEGTQYF
TRBV6-2/TRBV6-3,many,TRBJ2-2,-,TGTGCCAGCAGAGGAGAGCCTCGCCGGGAGCTGTTTTTT,CASRGEPRRELFF
TRBV28,many,TRBJ1-6,-,TGTGCCAGCATTGCGGGACTTAGTAATTCACCCCTCCACTTT,CASIAGLSNSPLHF
TRBV2,many,TRBJ2-5,TRBD2,TGTGCCAGCAGTGAAGCGACTAGCGGGGGGGCCCGGGAGACCCAGTACTTC,CASSEATSGGARETQYF
TRBV29-1,-,TRBJ1-6,-,TGCAGCGTCCAAAGGGACATTAATTCACCCCTCCACTTT,CSVQRDINSPLHF
TRBV28,many,TRBJ2-2,-,TGTGCCAGCAGTCTAGACCAGGGGGCGGGGGCTTACACCGGGGAGCTGTTTTTT,CASSLDQGAGAYTGELFF
TRBV28,many,TRBJ1-4,-,TGTGCCAGCAGGCCGGTACCAACTAATGAAAAACTGTTTTTT,CASRPVPTNEKLFF
TRBV5-5,many,TRBJ2-6,-,TGTGCCAGCAGCCCCACCTTTTTACGAAGCTCTGGGGCCAACGTCCTGACTTTC,CASSPTFLRSSGANVLTF
TRBV11-1,many,TRBJ2-5,-,TGTGCCAGCAGCAGAATTTCAGGGCAAGAGACCCAGTACTTC,CASSRISGQETQYF
TRBV7-9,many,TRBJ1-4,TRBD1,TGTGCCAGCAGCTCGGGACAGCGGACGAGTAATGAAAAACTGTTTTTT,CASSSGQRTSNEKLFF
TRBV6-4,many,TRBJ2-3,TRBD2,TGTGCCAGCTCTAGCGGGGGGCTCCCCCCTACGCAGTATTTT,CASSSGGLPPTQYF
TRBV6-5,few,TRBJ1-3,-,TGTGCCAGCAGTTACTCGAGGAATCGAATCTCTGGAAACACCATATATTTT,CASSYSRNRISGNTIYF
TRBV18,-,TRBJ1-3,-,TGTGCCAGCTCACCACTCGGATTGAGCCCTGGTATCTCTGGAAACACCATATATTTT,CASSPLGLSPGISGNTIYF
TRBV20-1,many,TRBJ1-6,TRBD1,TGCAGTGCCCCCAGGGACAGCTCCTATAATTCACCCCTCCACTTT,CSAPRDSSYNSPLHF
TRBV6-5,many,TRBJ1-4,-,TGTGCCAGCAGACCCGGGCGATTAGTCCCTACTAATGAAAAACTGTTTTTT,CASRPGRLVPTNEKLFF
TRBV4-1,-,TRBJ1-2,-,TGCGCCAGCAGCCGCAGCCCCACAGGAGACTATGGCTACACCTTC,CASSRSPTGDYGYTF
TRBV6-5,many,TRBJ2-3,-,TGTGCCAGCAGTTCGTTCCTCCGGGTCAGCACAGATACGCAGTATTTT,CASSSFLRVSTDTQYF
TRBV20-1,few,TRBJ1-1,TRBD1,TGCAGTGCTAGAGACAGGGGGCGCGAAGGTGAAGCTTTCTTT,CSARDRGREGEAFF
TRBV25-1,-,TRBJ2-5,TRBD1,TGTGCCAGCAGTGAAGGGGGACAGCTATTTCAAGAGACCCAGTACTTC,CASSEGGQLFQETQYF
TRBV27,many,TRBJ2-4,TRBD2,TGTGCCAGCAGCTTGACTAGCGGGCTAGCCAAAAACATTCAGTACTTC,CASSLTSGLAKNIQYF
TRBV19,many,TRBJ1-5,-,TGTGCCAGTAGTATAGGGCTCCGGCAGCCCCAGCATTTT,CASSIGLRQPQHF
TRBV20-1,-,TRBJ2-3,TRBD2,TGCAGTGCTAGAGATTCCGGGGCGGCTAGCGGTAGCACAGATACGCAGTATTTT,CSARDSGAASGSTDTQYF
TRBV29-1,few,TRBJ1-5,-,TGCAGCGTGGGTACAGGGTCTAGCAATCAGCCCCAGCATTTT,CSVGTGSSNQPQHF
TRBV5-6,many,TRBJ1-5,-,TGTGCCAGCAGCTTCAGAGCCTATAGCAATCAGCCCCAGCATTTT,CASSFRAYSNQPQHF
TRBV29-1,-,TRBJ2-5,-,TGCAGCGTTGCCGGACGGCAGCGGGAGACCCAGTACTTC,CSVAGRQRETQYF
TRBV25-1,few,TRBJ2-3,-,TGTGCCAGCAGTCCTCGAGGGCCGACAGATACGCAGTATTTT,CASSPRGPTDTQYF
TRBV5-1,many,TRBJ2-1,-,TGCGCCAGCAGCTTGGAGGAGGGGACTCCCCCGGTCTTC,CASSLEEGTPPVF
TRBV20-1,many,TRBJ2-7,TRBD2,TGCAGTGCTAGAGTGGGGTATGATGAGCGGGGGATGAGCTCCTACGAGCAGTACTTC,CSARVGYDERGMSSYEQYF
TRBV11-2,few,TRBJ1-3,-,TGTGCCAGCAGCCCAGGACAGTCCGCTGGAAACACCATATATTTT,CASSPGQSAGNTIYF
TRBV25-1,-,TRBJ2-1,TRBD1,TGTGCCAGCAGTACCCCGGACAGGGTGGTGAATGAGCAGTTCTTC,CASSTPDRVVNEQFF
TRBV20-1,many,TRBJ2-4,TRBD1,TGCAGTGCTGGACAGGGAGCGAAAAACATTCAGTACTTC,CSAGQGAKNIQYF
TRBV29-1,many,TRBJ1-1,-,TGCAGCGCCCGTCATGGGAACACTGAAGCTTTCTTT,CSARHGNTEAFF
TRBV20-1,-,TRBJ1-1,-,TGCAGTGCTAGCTCGGGAGGGGAGGACTACAAAGCTTTCTTT,CSASSGGEDYKAFF